The 31 T cell receptor beta chains below all came from one sample that was sequenced in a study of blood T cells in healthy people across ages. Next came a second PCR, run for about 6 to 12 cycles, which used a sample-barcoded 5' primer along with a J-beta primer mix. TCRdb fed the 5' RACE reads into MiXCR, producing one record per CDR3 protein. The sample contains fewer than 1.5 million distinct CDR3 sequences, around two fifths of which appear only once. The source material was blood. The receptors shown here come from a woman younger than 35 in good health.

This clonotype was found a few times. The chain employs TRBV29-1 and TRBJ2-1, with D possibly being TRBD1 (5 bases). CDR3 length equals 12 residues. V was shortened by 5 bases and J by 4 bases, with 9 bases between the two germline ends. Per the germline V gene, CDR1 is SQVTM and CDR2 is ANQGSEA. As DNA, the CDR3 is TGCAGCGTTTTGGGGCGATACAATGAGCAGTTCTTC. It specifies CSVLGRYNEQFF.

V usage is TRBV29-1 and J usage is TRBJ1-1; the match to TRBD1 covers 7 bases. V shed 7 bases and J 7 bases; nucleotides not matched to a gene: 3. Germline CDR1 and CDR2: SQVTM and ANQGSEA. The CDR3 loop spans 10 amino acids. The CDR3 loop reads CSGGTDEAFF. CDR3 sequence (DNA): TGCAGCGGTGGGACAGATGAAGCTTTCTTT.

The J gene is TRBJ1-1, the V gene TRBV7-6; possible D gene TRBD1, 5 bases. Looked up from germline, CDR1 is SGHVS and CDR2 is FNYEAQ. V lost 1 base and J lost 0, with 9 bases in between. The CDR3 sequence is 15 residues long. In DNA, the CDR3 is TGTGCCAGCAGCTTAGATGGGGGGATGAACACTGAAGCTTTCTTT. This sequence encodes CASSLDGGMNTEAFF.

The V and J genes are TRBV5-6 and TRBJ2-7; D gene unclear. The J call may be incorrect, as the DNA end agrees better with TRBJ2-5. Per germline, CDR1 SGHDT and CDR2 YYEEEE. The CDR3 has 12 amino acids. The CDR3 sequence: CASSSPFGTQYF. The CDR3 DNA follows: TGTGCCAGCAGCTCCCCCTTCGGGACCCAGTACTTC.

The rearrangement uses TRBV6-1 and TRBJ2-7; D gene uncertain. The CDR3 is made up of 15 amino acids. V was shortened by 0 bases and J by 2 bases, with 11 bases between the two germline ends. The V gene's germline CDR1 is MNHNS and CDR2 SASEGT. In DNA, the CDR3 is TGTGCCAGCAGTGAAGCGCGTCAGCGTGCCTACGAGCAGTACTTC. This codes for CASSEARQRAYEQYF.

The CDR3 region is CASSQGPAPQHF. CDR3 coding DNA: TGCGCCAGCAGCCAAGGGCCCGCGCCCCAGCATTTT. The chain carries TRBV4-1 and TRBJ1-5; D unresolved. The CDR3 runs to 12 residues. Germline CDR1 reads MGHRA; CDR2 reads YSYEKL. V shed 1 base and J shed 9 bases, with 7 bases lying between them.

The chain employs TRBV6-2 or TRBV6-3 and TRBJ1-5; D is unresolved. V lost 2 bases to trimming and J lost 3 bases, with 11 bases between them. CDR1 and CDR2 (germline): MNHEY, SVGEGT. This CDR3 comprises 15 residues. DNA of the CDR3: TGTGCCAGCAGTTACACGGGCAGCCTCAATCAGCCCCAGCATTTT. Amino acid sequence: CASSYTGSLNQPQHF.

This chain links TRBV29-1 with TRBJ2-3; D may be TRBD1 (6 bases). The CDR3 has 14 residues. Germline loops: CDR1 SQVTM, CDR2 ANQGSEA. Trimming removed 7 bases at V and 3 bases at J, with 17 bases between. CDR3 sequence: CSAPGVYSTDTQYF. The CDR3 nucleotides are TGCAGCGCTCCAGGGGTATATAGTACAGATACGCAGTATTTT.

The chain employs TRBV27 and TRBJ1-1, with unresolved D. The CDR3 runs to 15 residues. The germline V and J ends were trimmed by 8 bases and 4 bases, with 20 bases remaining between them. CDR1 MNHEY and CDR2 SMNVEV come from the germline V gene (reference sequence). This chain's CDR3 is CASSRTAMGGTEAFF. The DNA of the CDR3 is TGTGCCAGCTCCAGGACTGCAATGGGAGGCACTGAAGCTTTCTTT.

This chain joins TRBV27 and TRBJ2-7, with 11 bases fitting TRBD2. V was clipped by 5 bases and J by 7 bases; unmatched bases: 16. CDR1 and CDR2 (germline): MNHEY, SMNVEV (reference sequence). This CDR3 is built from 17 residues. CDR3 sequence: CASSPPSLAGVYNEQYF. CDR3 nucleotide sequence: TGTGCCAGCAGTCCCCCCTCACTAGCGGGGGTCTACAATGAGCAGTACTTC.

This chain connects TRBV15 to TRBJ2-2; D not certain. Germline-derived CDR1 and CDR2 are LNHNV and YYDKDF (reference sequence). Trimming took 0 bases from V and 0 from J, leaving 11 bases between them. CDR3 size: 17 residues. The CDR3 coding sequence is TGTGCCACCAGCAGAGATTTGGACGAAGCGAACACCGGGGAGCTGTTTTTT. Amino acids: CATSRDLDEANTGELFF.

The chain has TRBV7-2 and TRBJ2-1; possibly TRBD2 for D (6 bases). V was pared by 5 bases and J by 8 bases, with 16 bases between. Germline lookup yields CDR1 SGHTA and CDR2 FQGNSA. The CDR3 totals 14 residues. The CDR3 sequence: CASSPPGGVYEQFF. The CDR3 nucleotides are TGTGCCAGCAGCCCACCCGGGGGAGTCTATGAGCAGTTCTTC.

This chain uses TRBV28 with TRBJ1-4; D might be TRBD1 (5 bases). This CDR3 is built from 13 residues. Germline assignment: CDR1 MDHEN and CDR2 SYDVKM. V lost 0 bases, J lost 8 bases, and 7 bases lay in between. This chain's CDR3 is CASSLWGEEKLFF. DNA of the CDR3: TGTGCCAGCAGTTTATGGGGGGAAGAAAAACTGTTTTTT.

This chain connects TRBV5-1 to TRBJ1-1, with a weak D call TRBD1 (5 bases). The CDR3 loop spans 15 amino acids. Trimming left V 0 bases short and J 4 bases short, with 13 bases between. The V gene's germline CDR1 is SGHRS and CDR2 YFSETQ. The CDR3 DNA sequence: TGCGCCAGCAGCTTGGCAGGTCGACAGACCACTGAAGCTTTCTTT. Protein: CASSLAGRQTTEAFF.

The chain links TRBV27 to TRBJ2-2; 9 nucleotides align to TRBD1. This CDR3 is 16 amino acids long. V trimming: 8 bases; J trimming: 5 bases; junction bases outside the gene matches: 12. CDR1 is MNHEY, CDR2 SMNVEV, per germline (reference sequence). As DNA, the CDR3 is TGTGCCAGCCATCCACAGGGGGCGGGGTCTACCGGGGAGCTGTTTTTT. It encodes CASHPQGAGSTGELFF.

Of note for this clonotype: The junction shows a germline mismatch at one end, possibly a read error. The chain couples TRBV3-1 to TRBJ2-1; 9 positions match TRBD2. This CDR3 region has 15 residues. Germline CDR1 reads LGHDT; CDR2 reads YNNKEL (reference sequence). Here the CDR3 DNA reads TGTGCCTGCAGCGAAAGCGGGAGGCTGGGAAATGAGCAGTTCTTC. Its translation: CACSESGRLGNEQFF.

Only a few counts were recorded for this clonotype. The chain links TRBV5-1 to TRBJ2-5, with D possibly matching TRBD1 (5 bases). The J call may be incorrect, as the DNA end agrees better with TRBJ2-7. CDR3 length equals 16 residues. CDR1 and CDR2 from the germline V gene are SGHRS and YFSETQ. CDR3 nucleotide sequence: TGCGCCAGCAGCTTGGGTAGTTGGCTGGGGCTGGACGAGCAGTACTTC. This sequence encodes CASSLGSWLGLDEQYF.

The chain recombines TRBV12-3 or TRBV12-4 with TRBJ1-5; TRBD1 aligns across 7 bases. V dropped 4 bases and J dropped 0; count of bases not matched to a gene: 6. This CDR3 contains 16 residues. CDR3 amino acids: CASSYGQVYSNQPQHF. The DNA for the CDR3 is TGTGCCAGCAGTTACGGACAGGTTTATAGCAATCAGCCCCAGCATTTT.

This clonotype was detected only a few times. This rearrangement joins TRBV12-3 or TRBV12-4 to TRBJ1-5; TRBD1 agrees at 11 bases. Trimming cost V 3 bases and J 11 bases; bases outside gene matches: 12. This CDR3 region has 16 residues. CDR3 protein: CASSLTRDRGGGAQHF. The CDR3 DNA reads as TGTGCCAGCAGTTTGACCAGGGACAGGGGGGGAGGAGCCCAGCATTTT.

The rearrangement uses TRBV12-3 or TRBV12-4 and TRBJ2-1; 8 bases line up with TRBD2. The DNA end is more similar to TRBJ2-7, so the J call may be wrong. This CDR3 is 15 amino acids long. DNA for the CDR3: TGTGCCAGCAGAACCGGGACTAGACCCTACAATGAGCAGTACTTC. Translation gives CASRTGTRPYNEQYF.

This clonotype was observed a handful of times. The chain combines TRBV5-1 with TRBJ1-1, with no clear D. V was trimmed by 4 bases and J by 6 bases, leaving 19 bases between them. CDR3 length equals 15 residues. From germline, CDR1 is SGHRS and CDR2 YFSETQ. CDR3 bases: TGCGCCAGCAGCCGGCTCCCCGAGTTGAGCGCTGAAGCTTTCTTT. Translating it yields CASSRLPELSAEAFF.

The rearrangement uses TRBV5-1 and TRBJ2-1; D uncertain. The CDR3 consists of 16 residues. Germline V gives CDR1 SGHRS, CDR2 YFSETQ. The germline V and J ends were trimmed by 0 bases and 0 bases, with 10 bases remaining between them. The CDR3 reads CASSLELTSSYNEQFF. DNA of the CDR3: TGCGCCAGCAGCTTGGAGCTCACGAGCTCCTACAATGAGCAGTTCTTC.

There are a few counts of this clonotype. The rearrangement joins TRBV14 to TRBJ2-1; D gene unclear. CDR3 length: 14 residues. The V gene's germline CDR1 is SGHDN and CDR2 FVKESK. V was trimmed by 0 bases and J by 6 bases, leaving 9 bases between them. CDR3 DNA: TGTGCCAGCAGCCAAGAAGACCGCAGCAATGAGCAGTTCTTC. Its translation: CASSQEDRSNEQFF.

About this clonotype itself: Compared with germline, one end of the junction differs, possibly owing to a read error. As DNA, the CDR3 is TGTACCAGCAGGACGGGGACTTTAGACACTGAAGCTTTCTTT. Translated: CTSRTGTLDTEAFF. This chain links TRBV12-3 or TRBV12-4 with TRBJ1-1; tentative D call: TRBD1 (5 bases). CDR3 length: 14 amino acids.

This chain links TRBV30 with TRBJ1-5, with D possibly TRBD1 on 5 matching bases. Trimming left V 3 bases short and J 0 bases short, with 18 bases between. Germline CDR1 is GTSNPN and CDR2 is SVGIG (reference sequence). This CDR3 has 17 residues. The CDR3 loop is CAWSYGGLAFSNQPQHF. The CDR3 DNA sequence: TGTGCCTGGAGCTATGGGGGACTAGCGTTTAGCAATCAGCCCCAGCATTTT.

This clonotype occurred a few times. The chain employs TRBV2 and TRBJ2-5; the match to TRBD2 covers 13 bases. J was trimmed by 0 bases and V by 9 bases; bases with no gene match: 7. CDR1 SNHLY and CDR2 FYNNEI come from the germline V gene. The CDR3 is 16 residues long. Here the CDR3 reads CASHPGLAGHQETQYF. In DNA, the CDR3 is TGTGCCAGTCATCCGGGACTAGCGGGACACCAAGAGACCCAGTACTTC.

The chain combines TRBV11-2 with TRBJ2-1; 14 bases are a match to TRBD2. The end of the DNA fits TRBJ2-7 better, so the J call may be wrong. CDR1 is SGHAT and CDR2 is FQNNGV in the germline V gene. The CDR3 covers 17 residues. The CDR3 region is CASSLWVGLAGEGEQYF. CDR3 bases: TGTGCCAGCAGCTTGTGGGTGGGACTAGCGGGAGAGGGTGAGCAGTACTTC.

The rearrangement links TRBV5-1 to TRBJ2-5, with 8 bases that match TRBD1. The CDR3 sequence is 16 residues long. Germline values: CDR1 SGHRS, CDR2 YFSETQ. The J segment lost 0 bases and the V segment lost 3 bases, leaving 7 bases of the junction unmatched. This chain's CDR3 is CASSSRQGQYQETQYF. The CDR3 nucleotides are TGCGCCAGCAGCTCCAGACAGGGGCAGTACCAAGAGACCCAGTACTTC.

This clonotype has a handful of counts. This chain links TRBV6-5 with TRBJ1-1; the match to TRBD1 covers 12 bases. Trimming cost V 2 bases and J 11 bases; bases outside gene matches: 6. Germline CDR1 is MNHEY and CDR2 is SVGAGI. The CDR3 is made up of 14 amino acids. The CDR3 protein is CASSYKGQGARAFF. The CDR3 DNA reads as TGTGCCAGCAGTTACAAGGGACAGGGGGCACGTGCTTTCTTT.

The gene calls are TRBV2 and TRBJ2-3; 10 nucleotides match TRBD2. Germline loops: CDR1 SNHLY, CDR2 FYNNEI. V was pared by 4 bases and J by 2 bases, with 12 bases of the junction left unmatched. CDR3 length: 18 residues. The CDR3 coding sequence is TGTGCCAGCAGTGTGGTCAGCGGGGGGGAACACCCCACAGATACGCAGTATTTT. This translates into CASSVVSGGEHPTDTQYF.

The rearrangement links TRBV25-1 to TRBJ1-1; 9 bases map to TRBD1. The CDR3 spans 12 residues. The V segment lost 4 bases and the J segment 9 bases; nucleotides outside the gene matches: 3. CDR1 and CDR2 (germline): MGHDK, SYGVNS. CDR3 nucleotide sequence: TGTGCCAGCAGTGGGAACAGGGGGCAAGCTTTCTTT. Residues: CASSGNRGQAFF.